This T cell receptor (beta chain) is drawn from a study of T cell responses to AZD1222 COVID-19 vaccine. On this clone itself: The junction differs from germline at one of its ends, possibly a read error.

Measured with immunoSEQ multiplex PCR; TCRdb has only the in-frame clones, and not every one. The sample gives about 120,000 clones, about 87% of which show up once; more than 10% is in the top ten. The CDR3 sequence is 16 residues long. The V gene's germline CDR1 is SGHTA and CDR2 FQGNSA. The sequencing here drew on peripheral blood, taken on day 0 of AZD1222 vaccination. The V call is TRBV7-2, the J call TRBJ2-5; 7 positions agree with TRBD1. The TCR originated in an adult in good health. CDR3 DNA: TGTGCCAGCAGACGTTCCGGGACAGACAACCAGGAGACCCAGTACTTC. It translates to CASRRSGTDNQETQYF.